Listed here are 15 T cell receptor beta chains from one sample, sequenced in a study of blood T cell repertoires in COVID-19. Method: immunoSEQ multiplex PCR; TCRdb's copy keeps in-frame clones and lacks some. The top ten clones hold nearly 2% of a sample with 400,000 to 550,000 clones, 87% of them seen once. The sequencing sample was made of PBMCs or T cells enriched from blood (not recorded which). The receptors stem from a young woman with acute COVID-19.

The J gene is TRBJ2-3, the V gene TRBV7-8; D is undetermined. Looked up from germline, CDR1 is SGHVS and CDR2 is FQNEAQ. Trimming pared 5 bases from V and 5 bases from J, leaving 8 bases between. This CDR3 has 12 amino acids. This chain's CDR3 is CASSRGRDTQYF. CDR3 DNA sequence: TGTGCCAGCAGCCGAGGTCGAGATACGCAGTATTTT.

The genes are TRBV5-1 and TRBJ1-1; TRBD1 aligns across 8 bases. V dropped 10 bases and J dropped 1; count of bases not matched to a gene: 9. Germline lookup yields CDR1 SGHRS and CDR2 YFSETQ. The CDR3 has 14 residues. In DNA form, the CDR3 reads TGCGCCTCCCACCGGGACAGGCAGAACACTGAAGCTTTCTTT. Translated, it gives CASHRDRQNTEAFF.

The gene calls are TRBV5-1 and TRBJ2-6; the match to TRBD2 covers 11 bases. After removal of 3 bases from V and 4 bases from J, the junction contained 15 bases not matched to a gene. In germline, CDR1 is SGHRS, CDR2 YFSETQ. This CDR3 region has 20 residues. The CDR3 coding sequence is TGCGCCAGCAGCTCCGGTGGGCTAGCGGGAGGAATGAGCGGGGCCAACGTCCTGACTTTC. As protein: CASSSGGLAGGMSGANVLTF. Full variable domain (remainder filled in from reference TRBV5-1 and TRBJ2-6): KAGVTQTPRYLIKTRGQQVTLSCSPISGHRSVSWYQQTPGQGLQFLFEYFSETQRNKGNFPGRFSGRQFSNSRSEMNVSTLELGDSALYLCASSSGGLAGGMSGANVLTFGAGSRLTVL.

The J gene is TRBJ2-5, the V gene TRBV12-3 or TRBV12-4; tentative D call: TRBD2 (5 bases). V lost 3 bases to trimming and J lost 5 bases, with 10 bases between them. The CDR3 spans 13 residues. The CDR3 nucleotides are TGTGCCAGCAGTTTGGTGGGAGAGGAGACCCAGTACTTC. This gives the protein CASSLVGEETQYF.

The rearrangement joins TRBV6-5 to TRBJ1-2; 8 nucleotides match TRBD1. The CDR3 length is 15 residues. Germline-derived CDR1 and CDR2 are MNHEY and SVGAGI. V lost 7 bases and J lost 4; bases outside the gene matches: 11. The CDR3 DNA is TGTGCCAGCATGATCCGGGACAGGTTACTCTATGGCTACACCTTC. Its translation: CASMIRDRLLYGYTF.

This chain links TRBV2 with TRBJ1-2, with 8 bases lining up with TRBD1. CDR3 length: 12 residues. V trimming: 7 bases; J trimming: 5 bases; junction bases outside the gene matches: 3. Germline values: CDR1 SNHLY, CDR2 FYNNEI. In nucleotides, the CDR3 is TGTGCCAGCACCAGGACAGGGTATGGCTACACCTTC. Its protein product is CASTRTGYGYTF.

This rearrangement joins TRBV24-1 to TRBJ2-5; 8 bases are shared with TRBD1. Germline V lookup: CDR1 KGHDR, CDR2 SFDVKD. CDR3 length: 14 residues. V gave up 5 bases and J gave up 5 bases; unmatched junction bases: 6. The CDR3 reads CATSGQGIGETQYF. Here the CDR3 DNA reads TGTGCCACCAGTGGACAGGGGATCGGGGAGACCCAGTACTTC.

The rearrangement joins TRBV10-3 to TRBJ1-1, with 7 bases lining up with TRBD1. Germline trimming cut 7 bases from V and 3 bases from J; bases unmatched to any gene: 23. Germline lookup yields CDR1 ENHRY and CDR2 SYGVKD. The CDR3 is made up of 19 amino acids. The CDR3 DNA follows: TGTGCCATCAAGGATATCGACAGGGCTAGTTCAAGATCCTACACTGAAGCTTTCTTT. Amino acid sequence: CAIKDIDRASSRSYTEAFF.

The chain is built from TRBV18 and TRBJ1-5; D not resolved. Germline values: CDR1 KGHSH, CDR2 LQKENI. CDR3 length: 17 residues. V was clipped by 1 base and J by 2 bases, with 15 bases between them. This CDR3 is CASSPQSPYAGNQPQHF. The CDR3 DNA reads TGTGCCAGCTCACCACAATCTCCCTACGCGGGCAATCAGCCCCAGCATTTT.

The chain has TRBV6-5 and TRBJ1-5; TRBD1 matches at 7 bases. Germline CDR1 MNHEY, CDR2 SVGAGI. V gave up 8 bases and J gave up 6 bases; unmatched junction bases: 7. This CDR3 is built from 13 residues. The CDR3 loop reads CASQGGFGQPQHF. The CDR3, as DNA: TGTGCCAGCCAGGGGGGTTTTGGTCAGCCCCAGCATTTT.

The rearrangement links TRBV18 to TRBJ2-3, with D unclear. The CDR3 contains 13 residues. The germline CDR1 and CDR2 sequences are KGHSH and LQKENI. Trimming shortened V by 1 base and J by 6 bases, and 8 bases separated the two germline ends. CDR3 nucleotide sequence: TGTGCCAGCTCACCACGCGACACTGATACGCAGTATTTT. Translation gives CASSPRDTDTQYF.

This clone was counted once. The gene calls are TRBV9 and TRBJ2-1; D ambiguous. Germline-derived CDR1 and CDR2 are SGDLS and YYNGEE. Trimming cost V 6 bases and J 8 bases, with 18 bases left between them. The CDR3 spans 14 residues. The CDR3 region is CASTPSSGSDEQFF. As DNA, the CDR3 is TGTGCCAGCACCCCGAGCTCCGGGTCCGATGAGCAGTTCTTC.

The genes are TRBV2 and TRBJ2-7, with 9 bases aligning to TRBD1. The germline V gene encodes CDR1 SNHLY and CDR2 FYNNEI. The junction had 16 bases not matched to a gene; V was cut back by 7 bases and J by 3 bases. The CDR3 covers 17 residues. The CDR3 DNA reads TGTGCCAGCAACCCACTCCGAGGGGGGGACAGGGACTACGAGCAGTACTTC. It is translated as CASNPLRGGDRDYEQYF.

The rearrangement joins TRBV11-2 to TRBJ2-2; D is unclear. The CDR3 has 14 residues. V was trimmed by 5 bases and J by 0 bases, leaving 7 bases between them. CDR1 SGHAT and CDR2 FQNNGV come from the germline V gene. The CDR3: CASSPPANTGELFF. DNA for the CDR3: TGTGCCAGCAGCCCACCAGCGAACACCGGGGAGCTGTTTTTT.

As DNA, the CDR3 is TGCGCCACCCCGGGGGTGGCGGGTGAGCAGTTCTTC. It yields the protein CATPGVAGEQFF. The V and J genes are TRBV5-1 and TRBJ2-1; possibly TRBD2 for D (6 bases). The length of the CDR3 is 12 residues. The germline V gene encodes CDR1 SGHRS and CDR2 YFSETQ. V dropped 9 bases and J dropped 9 bases, with 16 bases sitting between them.